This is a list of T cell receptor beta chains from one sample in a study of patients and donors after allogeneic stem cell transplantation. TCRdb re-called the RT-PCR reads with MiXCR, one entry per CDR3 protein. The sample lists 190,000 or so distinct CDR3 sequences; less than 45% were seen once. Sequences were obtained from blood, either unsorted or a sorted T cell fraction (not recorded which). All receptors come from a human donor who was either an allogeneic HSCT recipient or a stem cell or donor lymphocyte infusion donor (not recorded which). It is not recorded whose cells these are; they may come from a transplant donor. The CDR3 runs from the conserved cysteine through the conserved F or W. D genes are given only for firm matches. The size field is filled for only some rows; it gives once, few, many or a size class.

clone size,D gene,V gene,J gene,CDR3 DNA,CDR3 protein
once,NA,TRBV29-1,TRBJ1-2,TGCAGCGTTGGTAGTTCGGGCGGAAACTATGGCTACACCTTC,CSVGSSGGNYGYTF
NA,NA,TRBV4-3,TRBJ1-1,TGCGCCAGCAGCCAAGAGTCGGTGGTTAACACTGAAGCTTTCTTT,CASSQESVVNTEAFF
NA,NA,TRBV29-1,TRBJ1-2,TGCAGCGTTGATGGTGACTTGGATGGCTACACCTTC,CSVDGDLDGYTF
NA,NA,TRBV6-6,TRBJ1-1,TGTGCCAGCAGTCCCTATATCATGAACACTGAAGCTTTCTTT,CASSPYIMNTEAFF
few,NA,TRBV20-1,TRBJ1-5,TGCAGTGCCAGACAGGCCTATAGCAATCAGCCCCAGCATTTT,CSARQAYSNQPQHF
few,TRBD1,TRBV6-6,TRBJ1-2,TGTGCCACAGAAGAGGACAGGCTCTATGGCTACACCTTC,CATEEDRLYGYTF
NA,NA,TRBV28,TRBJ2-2,TGTGCCACCTGGCGGCCGGCCGGGGAGCTGTTTTTT,CATWRPAGELFF
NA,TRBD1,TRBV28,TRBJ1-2,TGTGCCAGCAGCCAGACAGGGCCCAGCGGCTACACCTTC,CASSQTGPSGYTF
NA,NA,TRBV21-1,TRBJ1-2,TGTGCCAGCAGCCTCCCATGGTATGGCTACACCTTC,CASSLPWYGYTF
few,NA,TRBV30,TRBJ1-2,TGTGCCTGGAGTGTTCGGTTGGCAGTCACTAACTATGGCTACACCTTC,CAWSVRLAVTNYGYTF
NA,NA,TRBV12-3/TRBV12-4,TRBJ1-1,TGTGCCAGCAGAGGACGGGAAGCTTTCTTT,CASRGREAFF
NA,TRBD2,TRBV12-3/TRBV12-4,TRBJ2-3,TGTGCCAGCAGTCCGACTAGCGGGCTCAATACGCAGTATTTT,CASSPTSGLNTQYF
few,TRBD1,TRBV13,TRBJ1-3,TGTGCCAGCAGCTTAGGGACAGGGGGCTTAAGTCGCGGAAACACCATATATTTT,CASSLGTGGLSRGNTIYF